The 27 T cell receptor beta chains presented below share a single source sample, sequenced in a study of CXCR3-negative and CXCR3-positive naive CD8 T cells. For these TCRs, the target antigens are not known. Libraries were UMI-labeled 5' RACE TRB cDNA. After re-calling the 5' RACE reads, TCRdb lists one entry per CDR3 protein, DNA absent. Reported are 60,000 to 65,000 distinct CDR3 sequences; the ten largest clones contain about 0.8%. The study's findings and limits: TRB CDR3s of CXCR3-positive naive cells were more hydrophobic than those of CXCR3-negative naive cells.

The sequenced sample consisted of naive CXCR3+ CD8+ T cells from blood. Regarding subset: CD45RO-CCR7+CD27+CD95- naive CD8+ T cells expressing CXCR3 (TNR3+). The receptors were gathered from a human donor in good health. Some clones in this sample may be carry-over from other donors' samples.

CDR3 sequence reads: CASSEVGAVGDTQYF. The chain is built from TRBV25-1 and TRBJ2-3; TCRdb gives TRBD1 as the D gene, but with no DNA this cannot be confirmed. The CDR3 is 15 amino acids. Germline V gene lookup returns CDR1 MGHDK and CDR2 SYGVNS.

The J gene is TRBJ2-1, the V gene TRBV4-2. There are 12 residues in the CDR3. Germline-derived CDR1 and CDR2 are LGHNA and YNFKEQ. The CDR3: CASSQENAEQFF.

The chain employs TRBV6-2 or TRBV6-3 and TRBJ1-2. CDR3 length: 14 amino acids. In germline, CDR1 is MNHEY, CDR2 SVGEGT. The chain's CDR3 is CASSPTFLNYGYTF.

The chain joins TRBV7-9 to TRBJ2-5. This CDR3 contains 12 residues. CDR1 and CDR2 (germline): SEHNR, FQNEAQ (reference sequence). The CDR3 sequence is CASSPEEVTQYF.

V is TRBV27 and J is TRBJ2-7; TCRdb indicates TRBD1, and absent DNA this call remains unverified. Germline V gene data show CDR1 as MNHEY and CDR2 as SMNVEV (reference sequence). The CDR3 has 14 residues. This CDR3 reads CASSSTDRTYEQYF.

The chain has TRBV9 and TRBJ1-1; TCRdb's D gene call, TRBD1, goes unchecked for lack of DNA. The CDR3 runs to 16 residues. Germline CDR1 reads SGDLS; CDR2 reads YYNGEE. CDR3 sequence reads: CASSGGTYYPDTEAFF.

The chain couples TRBV29-1 to TRBJ2-1. There are 12 residues in the CDR3. The germline CDR1 and CDR2 sequences are SQVTM and ANQGSEA. The CDR3 reads CSVREIYNEQFF.

V and J are TRBV27 and TRBJ1-2; TCRdb's D call, TRBD1, is unchecked because there is no DNA. CDR1 and CDR2 (germline): MNHEY, SMNVEV (reference sequence). The CDR3 consists of 14 residues. CDR3 sequence reads: CASSPGTGNYGYTF.

The chain joins TRBV7-9 to TRBJ1-2; TCRdb picks TRBD1, but there is no DNA to check that call. Germline assignment: CDR1 SEHNR and CDR2 FQNEAQ (reference sequence). The CDR3 is 12 amino acids. The CDR3 spells CASSPETGVNTF.

The CDR3 here is CATSGGQGQYEQYF. This chain links TRBV12-3 or TRBV12-4 with TRBJ2-7; lacking DNA, the TRBD1 call made by TCRdb goes unchecked. This CDR3 has 14 residues.

CDR3 sequence reads: CSAPDRRTDTQYF. The chain combines TRBV20-1 with TRBJ2-3. Germline CDR1 DFQATT, CDR2 SNEGSKA (reference sequence). CDR3 length: 13 amino acids.

This clonotype shows up as medium-sized by frequency. The gene calls are TRBV29-1 and TRBJ2-7. The CDR3 has 12 residues. CDR1 SQVTM and CDR2 ANQGSEA come from the germline V gene. CDR3 region: CSVEIPAYEQYF.

The CDR3 reads CASSPKRRGIDRGASYEQYF. V gene TRBV7-9 combines with J gene TRBJ2-7; the D gene TCRdb calls, TRBD1, cannot be checked with no DNA. Germline CDR1 is SEHNR and CDR2 is FQNEAQ (reference sequence). This CDR3 spans 20 amino acids.

The chain carries TRBV29-1 and TRBJ2-5. Germline CDR1 is SQVTM and CDR2 is ANQGSEA. The CDR3 covers 12 residues. This CDR3 is CSVELEWETQYF.

This chain connects TRBV7-2 to TRBJ2-1. Germline V lookup: CDR1 SGHTA, CDR2 FQGNSA. CDR3 size: 13 residues. The chain's CDR3 is CASSLWLYNEQFF.

The chain is built from TRBV29-1 and TRBJ2-5. Germline V gene data show CDR1 as SQVTM and CDR2 as ANQGSEA. The CDR3 extends over 13 amino acids. This CDR3 is CSVLNWDQETQYF.

This chain joins TRBV5-1 and TRBJ2-7; TCRdb reports TRBD1, a call that lacks DNA to check it against. CDR1 and CDR2 (germline): SGHRS, YFSETQ. The CDR3 is 15 amino acids. The CDR3 reads CASSLGVDTTYEQYF.

This chain uses TRBV11-2 with TRBJ2-1; TCRdb indicates TRBD2, and absent DNA this call remains unverified. Germline V lookup: CDR1 SGHAT, CDR2 FQNNGV. This CDR3 comprises 20 residues. CDR3 residues: CASSLDIGLAGGSSYNEQFF.

This sequence joins TRBV7-9 and TRBJ2-7. This CDR3 is built from 15 residues. Germline V gives CDR1 SEHNR, CDR2 FQNEAQ (reference sequence). CDR3 loop: CASSLAGVDPYEQYF. Drawing the rest from reference TRBV7-9 and TRBJ2-7, the complete variable domain is DTGVSQNPRHKITKRGQNVTFRCDPISEHNRLYWYRQTLGQGPEFLTYFQNEAQLEKSRLLSDRFSAERPKGSFSTLEIQRTEQGDSAMYLCASSLAGVDPYEQYFGPGTRLTVT.

This rearrangement joins TRBV5-5 to TRBJ2-7; lacking DNA, the TRBD1 call made by TCRdb goes unchecked. The CDR3 is 16 residues long. Per germline, CDR1 SGHKS and CDR2 YYEKEE (reference sequence). The CDR3 reads CASSTMTGLRSYEQYF.

The chain couples TRBV7-9 to TRBJ2-5; TCRdb picks TRBD1, but there is no DNA to check that call. Germline-derived CDR1 and CDR2 are SEHNR and FQNEAQ (reference sequence). This CDR3 has 15 residues. This chain's CDR3 is CASRSGTVPQETQYF.

The genes are TRBV6-5 and TRBJ1-2; the D call of TRBD1 rests on TCRdb alone, since no DNA is present to check it. The CDR3 spans 13 residues. CDR1 MNHEY and CDR2 SVGAGI come from the germline V gene. The CDR3 sequence: CASSPGTTRGYTF.

V is TRBV12-3 or TRBV12-4 and J is TRBJ1-6. This CDR3 comprises 11 residues. The CDR3 loop reads CASKDDSPLHF.

This clonotype registers medium-sized by frequency. The chain employs TRBV7-3 and TRBJ1-6; TCRdb outputs TRBD1, but without DNA this stays unchecked. The CDR3 runs to 15 residues. Germline CDR1 and CDR2: SGHTA and FQGTGA. The CDR3 loop is CASSSTGGAGSPLHF.

The V call is TRBV29-1, the J call TRBJ2-3; no DNA is available, so the TRBD2 call from TCRdb remains unchecked. This CDR3 spans 13 amino acids. Looked up from germline, CDR1 is SQVTM and CDR2 is ANQGSEA. CDR3 protein: CSVLAGGPDTQYF.

The gene calls are TRBV27 and TRBJ2-2; TCRdb returns TRBD2, unconfirmable since there is no DNA. The length of the CDR3 is 16 residues. Germline loops: CDR1 MNHEY, CDR2 SMNVEV (reference sequence). Here the CDR3 reads CASSFLEPKAPGELFF.

The chain has TRBV7-6 and TRBJ1-4. Germline loops: CDR1 SGHVS, CDR2 FNYEAQ. The CDR3 loop spans 14 amino acids. CDR3 loop: CASSSGVTNEKLFF.